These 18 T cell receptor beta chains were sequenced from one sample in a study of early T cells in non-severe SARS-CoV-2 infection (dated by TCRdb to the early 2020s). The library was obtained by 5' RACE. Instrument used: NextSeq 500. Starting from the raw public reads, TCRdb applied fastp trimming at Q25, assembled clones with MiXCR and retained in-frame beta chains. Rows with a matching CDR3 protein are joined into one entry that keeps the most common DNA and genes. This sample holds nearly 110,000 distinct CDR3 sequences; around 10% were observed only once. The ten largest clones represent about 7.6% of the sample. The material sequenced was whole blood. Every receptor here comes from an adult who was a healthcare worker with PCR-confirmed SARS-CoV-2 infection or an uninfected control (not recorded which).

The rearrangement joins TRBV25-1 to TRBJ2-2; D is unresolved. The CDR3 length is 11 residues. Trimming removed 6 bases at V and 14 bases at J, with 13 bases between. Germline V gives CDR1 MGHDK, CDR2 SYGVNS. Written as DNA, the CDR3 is TGTGCCAGCAGAGTGCAGGACCGTCTGTTTTTT. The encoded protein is CASRVQDRLFF.

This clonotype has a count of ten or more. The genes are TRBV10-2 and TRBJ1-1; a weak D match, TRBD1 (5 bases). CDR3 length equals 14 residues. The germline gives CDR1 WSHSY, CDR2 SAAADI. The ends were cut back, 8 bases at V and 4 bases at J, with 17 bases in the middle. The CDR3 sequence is CASRRGVGITEAFF. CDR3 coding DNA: TGCGCCAGCCGCCGGGGCGTGGGGATCACTGAAGCTTTCTTT.

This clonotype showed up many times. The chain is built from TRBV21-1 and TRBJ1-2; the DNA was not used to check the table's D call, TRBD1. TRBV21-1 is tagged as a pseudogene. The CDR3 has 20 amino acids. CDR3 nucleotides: TGTGCCAGCAGGACGGAGGACAGCGCATATCCACCGAGTTCTAACTATGGCTACACCTTC. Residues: CASRTEDSAYPPSSNYGYTF.

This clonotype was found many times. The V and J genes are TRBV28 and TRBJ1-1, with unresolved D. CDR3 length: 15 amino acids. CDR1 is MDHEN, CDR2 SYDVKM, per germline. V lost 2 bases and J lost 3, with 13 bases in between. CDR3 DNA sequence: TGTGCCAGCAGTTTAACCGGACTCTACCACACTGAAGCTTTCTTT. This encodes CASSLTGLYHTEAFF.

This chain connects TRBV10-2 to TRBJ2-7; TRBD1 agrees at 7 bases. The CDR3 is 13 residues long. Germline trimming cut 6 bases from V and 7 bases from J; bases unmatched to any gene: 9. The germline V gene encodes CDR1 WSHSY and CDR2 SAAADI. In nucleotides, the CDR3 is TGCGCCAGCAGAATAGGACAGGTCGGAGAGCAGTACTTC. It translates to CASRIGQVGEQYF.

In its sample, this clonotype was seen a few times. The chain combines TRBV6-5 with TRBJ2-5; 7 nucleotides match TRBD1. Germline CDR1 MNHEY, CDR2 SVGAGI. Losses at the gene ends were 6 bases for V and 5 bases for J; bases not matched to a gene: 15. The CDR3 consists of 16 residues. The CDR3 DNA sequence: TGTGCCAGCAGCAAAGTTGATAAGGGGGCTGGTGAGACCCAGTACTTC. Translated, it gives CASSKVDKGAGETQYF.

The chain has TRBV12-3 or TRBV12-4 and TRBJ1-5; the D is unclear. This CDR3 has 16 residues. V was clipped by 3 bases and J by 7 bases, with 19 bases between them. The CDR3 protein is CASSLWLLGRGQPQHF. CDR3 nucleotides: TGTGCCAGCAGTTTGTGGTTGCTAGGGCGTGGCCAGCCCCAGCATTTT.

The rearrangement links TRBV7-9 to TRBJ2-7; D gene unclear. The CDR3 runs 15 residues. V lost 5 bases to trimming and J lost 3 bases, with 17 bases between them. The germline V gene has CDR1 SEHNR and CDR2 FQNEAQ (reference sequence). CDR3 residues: CASSPTASKDYEQYF. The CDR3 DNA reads TGTGCCAGCAGCCCTACGGCCTCGAAGGACTACGAGCAGTACTTC.

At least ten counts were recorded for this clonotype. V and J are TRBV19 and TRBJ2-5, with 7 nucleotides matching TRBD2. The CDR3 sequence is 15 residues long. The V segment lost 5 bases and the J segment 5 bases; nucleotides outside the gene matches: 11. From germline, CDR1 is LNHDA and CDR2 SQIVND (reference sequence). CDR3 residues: CASSPPAGAAETQYF. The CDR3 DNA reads TGTGCCAGTAGTCCCCCGGCGGGAGCGGCGGAGACCCAGTACTTC. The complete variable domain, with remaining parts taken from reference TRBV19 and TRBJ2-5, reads DGGITQSPKYLFRKEGQNVTLSCEQNLNHDAMYWYRQDPGQGLRLIYYSQIVNDFQKGDIAEGYSVSREKKESFPLTVTSAQKNPTAFYLCASSPPAGAAETQYFGPGTRLLVL.

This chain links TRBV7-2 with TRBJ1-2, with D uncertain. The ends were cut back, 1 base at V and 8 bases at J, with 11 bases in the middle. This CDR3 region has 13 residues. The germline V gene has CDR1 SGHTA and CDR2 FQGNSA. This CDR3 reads CASSLETWIGYTF. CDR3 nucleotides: TGTGCCAGCAGCTTAGAGACATGGATCGGCTACACCTTC.

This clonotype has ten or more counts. This CDR3 is CASSPIGQGFYGYTF. The CDR3 DNA follows: TGTGCCAGCTCACCAATCGGGCAGGGTTTCTATGGCTACACCTTC. The chain recombines TRBV18 with TRBJ1-2, with D tentatively TRBD1 (5 bases). Germline V gene sequence: CDR1 KGHSH, CDR2 LQKENI. This CDR3 is 15 amino acids long. The V and J ends lost 2 bases and 4 bases respectively, with 14 bases between them.

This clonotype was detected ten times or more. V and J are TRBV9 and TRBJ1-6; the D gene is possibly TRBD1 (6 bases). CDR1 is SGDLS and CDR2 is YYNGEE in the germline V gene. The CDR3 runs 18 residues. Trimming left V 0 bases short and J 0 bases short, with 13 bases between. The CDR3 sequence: CASSVEGGLRSYNSPLHF. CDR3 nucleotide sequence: TGTGCCAGCAGCGTAGAGGGGGGTTTACGCTCCTATAATTCACCCCTCCACTTT.

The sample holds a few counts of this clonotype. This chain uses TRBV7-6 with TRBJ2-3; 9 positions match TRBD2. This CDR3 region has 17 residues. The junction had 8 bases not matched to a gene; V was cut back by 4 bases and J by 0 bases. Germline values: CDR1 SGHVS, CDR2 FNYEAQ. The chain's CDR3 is CASSSRGTSLSTDTQYF. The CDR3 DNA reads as TGTGCCAGCAGCTCGAGAGGGACTAGCCTAAGCACAGATACGCAGTATTTT.

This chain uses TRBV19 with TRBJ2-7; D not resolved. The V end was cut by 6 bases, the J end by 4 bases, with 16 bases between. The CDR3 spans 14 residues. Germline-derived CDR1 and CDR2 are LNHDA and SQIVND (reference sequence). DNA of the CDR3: TGTGCCAGTAGAACCCAATCAAAGGCGTACGAGCAGTACTTC. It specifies CASRTQSKAYEQYF.

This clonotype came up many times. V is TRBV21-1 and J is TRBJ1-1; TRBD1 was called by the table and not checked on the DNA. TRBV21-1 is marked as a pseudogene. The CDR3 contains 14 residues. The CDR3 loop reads CASSNGGAGTEAFF. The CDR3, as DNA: TGTGCCAGCAGCAATGGAGGGGCGGGCACTGAAGCTTTCTTT.

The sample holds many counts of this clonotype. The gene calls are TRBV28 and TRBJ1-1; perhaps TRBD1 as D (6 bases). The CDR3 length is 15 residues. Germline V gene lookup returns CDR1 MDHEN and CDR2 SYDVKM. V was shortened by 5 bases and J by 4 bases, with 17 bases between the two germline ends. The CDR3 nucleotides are TGTGCCAGCAGTGGATACAGGGCGGGAAGCACTGAAGCTTTCTTT. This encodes CASSGYRAGSTEAFF.

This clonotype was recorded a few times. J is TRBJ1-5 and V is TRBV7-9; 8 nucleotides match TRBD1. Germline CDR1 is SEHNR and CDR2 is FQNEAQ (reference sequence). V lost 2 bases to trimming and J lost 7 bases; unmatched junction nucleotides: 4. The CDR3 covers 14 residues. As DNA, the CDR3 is TGTGCCAGCAGCTTACAGGGGGCAAGCCAGCCCCAGCATTTT. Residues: CASSLQGASQPQHF.

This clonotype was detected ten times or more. This chain's CDR3 is CASSLARWQGRNQPQHF. Written as DNA, the CDR3 is TGTGCCAGCAGCTTAGCCAGGTGGCAGGGGAGAAATCAGCCCCAGCATTTT. This chain connects TRBV7-6 to TRBJ1-5; D might be TRBD1 (6 bases). The germline V gene has CDR1 SGHVS and CDR2 FNYEAQ. The CDR3 is 17 amino acids. Trimming shortened V by 0 bases and J by 4 bases, and 16 bases separated the two germline ends.